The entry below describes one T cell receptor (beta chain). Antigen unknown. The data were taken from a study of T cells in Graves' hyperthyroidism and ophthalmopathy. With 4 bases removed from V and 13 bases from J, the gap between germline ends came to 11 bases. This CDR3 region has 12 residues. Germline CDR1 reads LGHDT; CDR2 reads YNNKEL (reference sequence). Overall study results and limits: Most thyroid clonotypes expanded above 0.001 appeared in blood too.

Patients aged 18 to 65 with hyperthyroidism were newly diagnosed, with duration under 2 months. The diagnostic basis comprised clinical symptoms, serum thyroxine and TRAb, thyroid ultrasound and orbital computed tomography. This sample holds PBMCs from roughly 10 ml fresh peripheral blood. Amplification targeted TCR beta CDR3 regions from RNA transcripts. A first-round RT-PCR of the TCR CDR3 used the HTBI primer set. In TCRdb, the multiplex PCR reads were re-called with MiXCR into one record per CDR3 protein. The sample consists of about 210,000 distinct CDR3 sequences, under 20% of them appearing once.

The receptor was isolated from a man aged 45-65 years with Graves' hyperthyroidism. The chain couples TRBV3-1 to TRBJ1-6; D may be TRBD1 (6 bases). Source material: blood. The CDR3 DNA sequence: TGTGCCAGCAGCCTGACAGGCCCGCCCCTCCACTTT. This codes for CASSLTGPPLHF.